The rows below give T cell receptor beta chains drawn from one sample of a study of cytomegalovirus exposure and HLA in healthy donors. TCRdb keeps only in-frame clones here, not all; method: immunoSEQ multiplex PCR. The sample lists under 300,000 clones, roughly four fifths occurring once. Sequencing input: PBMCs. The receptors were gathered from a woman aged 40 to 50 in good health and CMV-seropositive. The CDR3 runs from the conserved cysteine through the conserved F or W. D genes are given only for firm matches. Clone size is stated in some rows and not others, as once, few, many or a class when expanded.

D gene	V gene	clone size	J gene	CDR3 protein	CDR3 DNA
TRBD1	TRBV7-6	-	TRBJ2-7	CASSLASIGTVTYEQYF	TGTGCCAGCAGCTTAGCCTCAATTGGGACAGTCACCTACGAGCAGTACTTC
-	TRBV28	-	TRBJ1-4	CASSFFRDSWKLFF	TGTGCCAGCAGTTTTTTCAGGGATTCGTGGAAACTGTTTTTT
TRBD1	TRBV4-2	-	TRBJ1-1	CASSQGSRGKNTEAFF	TGTGCCAGCAGCCAAGGAAGCAGGGGGAAGAACACTGAAGCTTTCTTT
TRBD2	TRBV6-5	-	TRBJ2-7	CASSQMRESGEQYF	TGTGCCAGCAGTCAAATGCGGGAGTCGGGTGAGCAGTACTTC
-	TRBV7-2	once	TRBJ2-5	CASSFRVMRETQYF	TGTGCCAGCAGCTTTCGTGTCATGAGGGAGACCCAGTACTTC
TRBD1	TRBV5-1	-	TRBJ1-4	CASSLDAQGAGEKLFF	TGCGCCAGCAGCTTGGACGCACAGGGGGCGGGTGAAAAACTGTTTTTT
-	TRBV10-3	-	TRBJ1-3	CAISEFGGGSGNTIYF	TGTGCCATCAGTGAGTTCGGGGGAGGCTCTGGAAACACCATATATTTT
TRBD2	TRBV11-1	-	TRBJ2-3	CASSARLARAKDTQYF	TGTGCCAGCAGCGCTCGACTAGCCCGAGCGAAAGATACGCAGTATTTT
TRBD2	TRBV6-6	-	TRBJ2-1	CAGGRAREGEQFF	TGTGCTGGAGGGAGAGCCCGGGAGGGTGAGCAGTTCTTC
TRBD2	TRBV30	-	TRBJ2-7	CAWSGLGGPEQYF	TGTGCCTGGAGCGGACTAGGAGGTCCCGAGCAGTACTTC
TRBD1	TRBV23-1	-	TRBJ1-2	CASSRRGRHYGYTF	TGCGCCAGCAGTCGCAGGGGGCGTCACTATGGCTACACCTTC
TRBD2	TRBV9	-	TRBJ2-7	CASSVAGGIYEQYF	TGTGCCAGCAGCGTAGCGGGAGGGATTTACGAGCAGTACTTC
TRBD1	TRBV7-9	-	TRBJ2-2	CASTWTGSGELFF	TGTGCCAGCACCTGGACAGGGTCCGGGGAGCTGTTTTTT
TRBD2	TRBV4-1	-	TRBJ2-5	CASSQDSSGLAGVNRETQYF	TGCGCCAGCAGCCAAGATTCTAGTGGGCTAGCGGGAGTTAACAGAGAGACCCAGTACTTC
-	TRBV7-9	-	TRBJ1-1	CASSYTGAEAFF	TGTGCCAGCAGCTACACAGGTGCTGAAGCTTTCTTT
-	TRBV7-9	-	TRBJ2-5	CASSFLAANQETQYF	TGTGCCAGCAGCTTCCTAGCTGCGAACCAAGAGACCCAGTACTTC
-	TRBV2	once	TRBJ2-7	CASKTRVESEQYF	TGTGCCAGCAAAACGCGTGTGGAGTCCGAGCAGTACTTC
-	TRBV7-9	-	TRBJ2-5	CASSLASAVETQYF	TGTGCCAGCAGCTTAGCTAGTGCGGTGGAGACCCAGTACTTC
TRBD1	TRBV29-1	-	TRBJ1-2	CSVGGQGYGYTF	TGCAGCGTTGGGGGACAGGGGTATGGCTACACCTTC
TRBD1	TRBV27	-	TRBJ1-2	CASRPRGQGEGYTF	TGTGCCAGCAGACCCCGGGGTCAGGGGGAGGGCTACACCTTC
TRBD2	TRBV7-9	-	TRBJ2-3	CASSHSGAGAADTQYF	TGTGCCAGCAGCCACTCGGGAGCGGGAGCCGCAGATACGCAGTATTTT
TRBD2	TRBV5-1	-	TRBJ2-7	CASSLDAGVIYEQYF	TGCGCCAGCAGCTTGGATGCGGGAGTAATCTACGAGCAGTACTTC
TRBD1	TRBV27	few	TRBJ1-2	CASSLGGQGYYGYTF	TGTGCCAGCAGTTTAGGGGGACAGGGGTACTATGGCTACACCTTC
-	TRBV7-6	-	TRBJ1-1	CASSYEASTEAFF	TGTGCCAGCAGCTACGAAGCTTCCACTGAAGCTTTCTTT
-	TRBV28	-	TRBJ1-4	CATRGGGEKLFF	TGTGCCACCAGGGGCGGGGGTGAAAAACTGTTTTTT
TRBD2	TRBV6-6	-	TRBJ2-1	CASSAATSGTSEQFF	TGTGCCAGCAGCGCCGCGACTAGCGGGACGAGCGAGCAGTTCTTC
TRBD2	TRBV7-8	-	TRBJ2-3	CASNLARAGFTDTQYF	TGTGCCAGCAATCTCGCCCGAGCGGGATTCACAGATACGCAGTATTTT
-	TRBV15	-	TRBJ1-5	CATSRDVGGGPGNQPQHF	TGTGCCACCAGCAGAGATGTTGGGGGGGGGCCTGGCAATCAGCCCCAGCATTTT
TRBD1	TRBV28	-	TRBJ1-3	CASSSAGDRAVGNTIYF	TGTGCCAGCAGTTCCGCCGGCGACAGGGCGGTTGGAAACACCATATATTTT
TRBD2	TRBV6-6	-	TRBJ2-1	CASSYPGGGYNEQFF	TGTGCCAGCAGTTACCCGGGAGGGGGGTACAATGAGCAGTTCTTC
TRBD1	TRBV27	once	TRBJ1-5	CASRGQGRYSNQPQHF	TGTGCCAGCAGAGGACAGGGCCGTTATAGCAATCAGCCCCAGCATTTT
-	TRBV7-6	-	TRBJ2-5	CASSLKGLQETQYF	TGTGCCAGCAGCTTGAAGGGGCTTCAAGAGACCCAGTACTTC
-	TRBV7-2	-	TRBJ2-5	CASSLGALETQYF	TGTGCCAGCAGCTTAGGGGCATTAGAGACCCAGTACTTC
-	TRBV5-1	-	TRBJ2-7	CASSSLVGVEQYF	TGCGCCAGCAGCTCTCTAGTAGGGGTCGAGCAGTACTTC
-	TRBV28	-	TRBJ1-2	CASSQRRGYTF	TGTGCCAGCAGCCAACGTCGGGGCTACACCTTC
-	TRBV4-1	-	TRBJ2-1	CASSQRAVDYEQFF	TGCGCCAGCAGCCAGAGAGCGGTCGACTATGAGCAGTTCTTC
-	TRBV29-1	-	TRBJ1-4	CSAFFGKLFF	TGCAGCGCCTTTTTCGGGAAACTGTTTTTT
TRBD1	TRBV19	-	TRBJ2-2	CASKILTTGGIGELFF	TGTGCCAGTAAAATACTAACGACAGGGGGGATCGGGGAGCTGTTTTTT
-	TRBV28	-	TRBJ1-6	CASSRVGYNSPLHF	TGTGCCAGCTCGAGGGTGGGCTATAATTCACCCCTCCACTTT
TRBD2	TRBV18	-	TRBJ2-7	CASSPETGGRNEQYF	TGTGCCAGCTCACCGGAGACGGGAGGGAGGAACGAGCAGTACTTC
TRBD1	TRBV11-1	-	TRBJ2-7	CASSSDRGYEQYF	TGTGCCAGCAGCTCGGACAGGGGATACGAGCAGTACTTC
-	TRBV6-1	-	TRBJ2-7	CASSVNRDGYEQYF	TGTGCCAGCAGTGTCAACAGGGACGGCTACGAGCAGTACTTC
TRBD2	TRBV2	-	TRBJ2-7	CASIGLIAGGYRIDEQYF	TGTGCCAGCATTGGGTTAATAGCGGGAGGGTATCGCATCGACGAGCAGTACTTC
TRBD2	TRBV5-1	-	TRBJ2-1	CASSSTSGRASYNEQFF	TGCGCCAGCAGCTCGACTAGCGGGAGGGCTTCCTACAATGAGCAGTTCTTC
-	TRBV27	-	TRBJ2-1	CASSFDRPGYNEQFF	TGTGCCAGCAGTTTTGACAGGCCCGGATACAATGAGCAGTTCTTC
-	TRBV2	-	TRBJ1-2	CASSEVTGMGYGYTF	TGTGCCAGCAGTGAAGTAACAGGGATGGGATACGGCTACACCTTC
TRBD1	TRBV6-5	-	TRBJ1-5	CASSPGTGSDQPQHF	TGTGCCAGCAGCCCTGGGACAGGGTCCGATCAGCCCCAGCATTTT
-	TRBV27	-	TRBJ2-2	CASSPYVSVTGELFF	TGTGCCAGCAGTCCCTATGTGTCGGTCACCGGGGAGCTGTTTTTT
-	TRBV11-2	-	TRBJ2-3	CASSYWRLNTQYF	TGTGCCAGCAGCTACTGGCGGCTTAATACGCAGTATTTT
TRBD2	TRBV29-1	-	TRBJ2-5	CSVGASGREETQYF	TGCAGCGTTGGGGCTAGCGGGAGGGAAGAGACCCAGTACTTC
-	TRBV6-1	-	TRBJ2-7	CASSNRVYEQYF	TGTGCCAGCAGTAACAGGGTTTACGAGCAGTACTTC
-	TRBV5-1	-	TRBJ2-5	CASSYPTGEETQYF	TGCGCCAGCAGCTACCCTACGGGGGAGGAGACCCAGTACTTC
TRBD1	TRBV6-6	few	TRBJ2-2	CASKQGGTGELFF	TGTGCCAGCAAACAGGGGGGCACCGGGGAGCTGTTTTTT
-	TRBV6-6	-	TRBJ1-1	CASSRRGNTEAFF	TGTGCCAGCAGTCGGCGGGGGAACACTGAAGCTTTCTTT
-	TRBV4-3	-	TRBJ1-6	CASSQEANSPLHF	TGCGCCAGCAGCCAAGAAGCTAATTCACCCCTCCACTTT